Detailed here is one T cell receptor beta chain. The source of the sample is a study of blood T cell repertoires in COVID-19. Looking at the study overall: What the recovered Cohort 3 donors had was two negative PCRs, clearance, or symptom resolution.

The CDR3 is made up of 13 amino acids. V shed 3 bases and J shed 3 bases, with 9 bases lying between them. The germline V gene has CDR1 SGHDT and CDR2 YYEEEE. Original processing methods: Amplification with reference gene primers provided the estimates of nucleated cell counts. Sequencing was performed with immunoSEQ multiplex PCR; in TCRdb, only in-frame clones are kept and a portion is missing. V and J calls and clone size come straight from that table; D and trimming were deduced from the DNA. The sample records 200,000 to 250,000 clones, roughly nine tenths being singletons. Sequencing was performed on PBMCs or T cells enriched from blood (not recorded which). The chain combines TRBV5-6 with TRBJ1-1; D uncertain. This receptor was obtained from a woman aged 45-65 years in a cohort exposed to, infected with or recovered from COVID-19 (not recorded which). Here the CDR3 reads CASSSGLDTEAFF. As DNA, the CDR3 is TGTGCCAGCAGCTCGGGATTGGACACTGAAGCTTTCTTT. The whole variable domain, remainder taken from reference TRBV5-6 and TRBJ1-1, is DAGVTQSPTHLIKTRGQQVTLRCSPKSGHDTVSWYQQALGQGPQFIFQYYEEEERQRGNFPDRFSGHQFPNYSSELNVNALLLGDSALYLCASSSGLDTEAFFGQGTRLTVV.